The 29 T cell receptor beta chains below come from one sample, sequenced in a study of neoadjuvant nivolumab and ipilimumab in lung cancer. Assay used: immunoSEQ multiplex PCR; TCRdb lists only in-frame clones, some missing. The sample consists of about 12,000 clones, approximately 96% of them appearing once. Sample: peripheral blood, taken after neoadjuvant nivolumab, alone or with ipilimumab, at or shortly before surgery. Receptor source: an adult with non-small cell lung cancer.

The CDR3 region is CASSLAGGYEQYF. The CDR3 nucleotides are TGTGCCAGCAGCTTAGCAGGGGGGTACGAGCAGTACTTC. The V gene is TRBV7-6, the J gene TRBJ2-7; D might be TRBD1 or TRBD2, each matching 6 bases. CDR1 is SGHVS, CDR2 FNYEAQ, per germline. The CDR3 length is 13 residues. Trimming pared 0 bases from V and 4 bases from J, leaving 7 bases between.

V is TRBV9 and J is TRBJ2-7; TRBD1 aligns across 8 bases. The germline V gene has CDR1 SGDLS and CDR2 YYNGEE. CDR3 length: 16 residues. V lost 3 bases and J lost 4; bases outside the gene matches: 12. The CDR3: CASSGQGLSSLYEQYF. CDR3 bases: TGTGCCAGCAGCGGACAGGGGCTCTCCTCCTTATACGAGCAGTACTTC.

The rearrangement joins TRBV25-1 to TRBJ2-3; possible D gene TRBD1, 6 bases. Between the trimmed V and J ends, which lost 6 bases and 1 base, there was a span of 8 bases. CDR1 and CDR2 from the germline V gene are MGHDK and SYGVNS. The CDR3 is 13 residues long. CDR3: CASSRQGTDTQYF. For the CDR3, the DNA is TGTGCCAGCAGCCGACAGGGCACAGATACGCAGTATTTT.

The CDR3 reads CASRQGAYEKLFF. In DNA, the CDR3 is TGCGCCAGCCGACAGGGGGCGTATGAAAAACTGTTTTTT. This chain joins TRBV10-2 and TRBJ1-4, with TRBD1 identical over 10 bases. The germline V gene has CDR1 WSHSY and CDR2 SAAADI. There are 13 residues in the CDR3. V lost 8 bases, J lost 6 bases, and 3 bases stayed unmatched.

The chain combines TRBV11-3 with TRBJ2-1; TRBD2 matches at 10 bases. Trimming took 2 bases from V and 6 from J; bases not matched to a gene: 1. Per the germline V gene, CDR1 is SGHNT and CDR2 is YENEEA. This CDR3 is 14 amino acids long. CDR3 DNA sequence: TGTGCCAGCAGCTTACTAGCGGGAGTCAATGAGCAGTTCTTC. It translates to CASSLLAGVNEQFF.

The V gene is TRBV6-5, the J gene TRBJ2-5; tentatively, D is TRBD1 (6 bases). The CDR3 is 16 residues long. Germline values: CDR1 MNHEY, CDR2 SVGAGI. V lost 2 bases to trimming and J lost 0 bases, with 13 bases between them. CDR3 in amino acids: CASSYGGRRYQETQYF. The DNA for the CDR3 is TGTGCCAGCAGTTACGGGGGCAGGAGGTACCAAGAGACCCAGTACTTC.

V gene TRBV19 combines with J gene TRBJ2-7; 10 nucleotides agree with TRBD1. Germline-derived CDR1 and CDR2 are LNHDA and SQIVND (reference sequence). V gave up 3 bases and J gave up 4 bases; unmatched junction bases: 6. The CDR3 contains 15 residues. The CDR3 nucleotides are TGTGCCAGTAGTATTTCGGGACAGGGGAATTACGAGCAGTACTTC. It is translated as CASSISGQGNYEQYF.

The chain joins TRBV5-4 to TRBJ2-5; 7 bases align to TRBD2. CDR3 length: 15 amino acids. V trimming: 1 base; J trimming: 7 bases; junction bases outside the gene matches: 10. Germline assignment: CDR1 SGHNT and CDR2 YYREEE (reference sequence). The CDR3 reads CASSLPGRGGGTQYF. CDR3 bases: TGTGCCAGCAGCTTGCCGGGCCGGGGCGGGGGGACCCAGTACTTC.

This chain links TRBV18 with TRBJ2-2; weak D call: TRBD1 (5 bases). Per the germline V gene, CDR1 is KGHSH and CDR2 is LQKENI. This CDR3 contains 17 residues. Trimming stripped 3 bases from V and 2 bases from J, with 16 bases between. Written as DNA, the CDR3 is TGTGCCAGCTCACCCCCCATTGCAGGGATTAACACCGGGGAGCTGTTTTTT. Translating gives CASSPPIAGINTGELFF.

The J gene is TRBJ2-7, the V gene TRBV28; TRBD1 matches at 7 bases. The CDR3 is 14 amino acids. V shed 7 bases, J shed 1 base, and the junction held 7 bases outside the gene matches. The germline CDR1 and CDR2 sequences are MDHEN and SYDVKM. The CDR3 DNA reads TGTGCCAGCACTACCGGGACAGCATCCTACGAGCAGTACTTC. The encoded protein is CASTTGTASYEQYF.

V usage is TRBV2 and J usage is TRBJ2-6; 7 nucleotides align to TRBD1. Germline assignment: CDR1 SNHLY and CDR2 FYNNEI. The CDR3 totals 16 residues. The V gene end was trimmed by 10 bases and the J gene end by 0 bases; junction bases not matched to a gene: 9. The CDR3 DNA reads as TGTGCCATCGCCCGGGACAGCTTCTCTGGGGCCAACGTCCTGACTTTC. Translating it yields CAIARDSFSGANVLTF.

The chain is built from TRBV5-3 and TRBJ2-7; a possible D gene is TRBD1 (6 bases). TRBV5-3 is known as an ORF, though its function is uncertain. The CDR3 is 13 residues long. V gave up 7 bases and J gave up 6 bases, with 17 bases separating them. CDR3 nucleotide sequence: TGTGCCAGACAAGGGGGACAATCTTGCGAGCAGTACTTC. It codes for CARQGGQSCEQYF.

The rearrangement uses TRBV5-1 and TRBJ2-7, with D perhaps matching TRBD2 (5 bases). CDR3 length equals 15 residues. Germline assignment: CDR1 SGHRS and CDR2 YFSETQ. The V end lost 2 bases, the J end lost 2 bases, and 14 bases lay between the germline ends. The CDR3 is CASSFAGWGTYEQYF. For the CDR3, the DNA is TGCGCCAGCAGCTTCGCGGGCTGGGGAACCTACGAGCAGTACTTC.

This clone was seen only a few times. The chain combines TRBV6-1 with TRBJ1-6; D gene ambiguous. This CDR3 is 13 amino acids long. With 3 bases removed from V and 7 bases from J, the gap between germline ends came to 7 bases. The germline V gene has CDR1 MNHNS and CDR2 SASEGT. DNA of the CDR3: TGTGCCAGCAGTGATACAGAGAATTCACCCCTCCACTTT. Translation: CASSDTENSPLHF.

The J gene is TRBJ2-2, the V gene TRBV5-4, with 11 bases identical to TRBD2. The V gene's germline CDR1 is SGHNT and CDR2 YYREEE (reference sequence). The J segment lost 2 bases and the V segment lost 0 bases, leaving 6 bases of the junction unmatched. This CDR3 region has 18 residues. Here the CDR3 DNA reads TGTGCCAGCAGCTTGGGGGTGACTAGCGGGATTAACACCGGGGAGCTGTTTTTT. Translated, it gives CASSLGVTSGINTGELFF.

V usage is TRBV5-4 and J usage is TRBJ2-7; TRBD1 aligns across 8 bases. CDR1 SGHNT and CDR2 YYREEE come from the germline V gene (reference sequence). Trimming took 0 bases from V and 4 from J; bases not matched to a gene: 6. The CDR3 has 15 residues. This chain's CDR3 is CASSLGDRGGYEQYF. DNA of the CDR3: TGTGCCAGCAGCTTGGGCGACAGGGGAGGTTACGAGCAGTACTTC.

DNA of the CDR3: TGTGCCAGCAGCTCGGGTAATGAGCAGTTCTTC. It codes for CASSSGNEQFF. The J gene is TRBJ2-1, the V gene TRBV5-4; D gene ambiguous. CDR1 and CDR2 (germline): SGHNT, YYREEE (reference sequence). Trimming took off 3 bases at V and 7 bases at J, with 5 bases between the two ends. CDR3 length: 11 residues.

The chain joins TRBV29-1 to TRBJ1-2; 7 bases fit TRBD1. This CDR3 contains 13 residues. After removal of 5 bases from V and 6 bases from J, the junction contained 9 bases not matched to a gene. Germline V gene data show CDR1 as SQVTM and CDR2 as ANQGSEA. CDR3 sequence: CSVFLTGNNGYTF. CDR3 sequence (DNA): TGCAGCGTTTTTTTGACAGGGAACAATGGCTACACCTTC.

V and J are TRBV5-1 and TRBJ2-7; 11 positions agree with TRBD1. The trim removed 5 bases at V and 0 bases at J, leaving 13 bases unmatched. The CDR3 runs 18 residues. In germline, CDR1 is SGHRS, CDR2 YFSETQ. CDR3: CASRPAGQGVRRSYEQYF. As DNA, the CDR3 is TGCGCCAGCAGACCCGCGGGACAGGGGGTACGTCGCTCCTACGAGCAGTACTTC.

The chain combines TRBV5-6 with TRBJ1-2, with 10 bases aligning to TRBD1. V trimming: 4 bases; J trimming: 1 base; junction bases outside the gene matches: 10. The CDR3 covers 17 residues. Germline CDR1 reads SGHDT; CDR2 reads YYEEEE. The CDR3 protein is CASSGRDRGVINYGYTF. DNA for the CDR3: TGTGCCAGCAGCGGCCGGGACAGGGGCGTCATTAACTATGGCTACACCTTC.

The V and J genes are TRBV7-8 and TRBJ2-3, with TRBD1 matching over 9 bases. V dropped 0 bases and J dropped 2; count of bases not matched to a gene: 15. The CDR3 has 20 amino acids. CDR1 is SGHVS and CDR2 is FQNEAQ in the germline V gene. Written as DNA, the CDR3 is TGTGCCAGCAGCTTAGCCGGGACAGGGCCGAGGAGGAGGGACACAGATACGCAGTATTTT. It specifies CASSLAGTGPRRRDTDTQYF.

The genes are TRBV5-1 and TRBJ2-5; D is ambiguous. With 0 bases removed from V and 1 base from J, the gap between germline ends came to 10 bases. The germline CDR1 and CDR2 sequences are SGHRS and YFSETQ. The CDR3 is 15 residues long. The CDR3 DNA is TGCGCCAGCAGCTTGGCCGATAGGGTCCAAGAGACCCAGTACTTC. Translating it yields CASSLADRVQETQYF.

J is TRBJ1-2 and V is TRBV7-9; 8 nucleotides agree with TRBD1. CDR1 is SEHNR, CDR2 FQNEAQ, per germline (reference sequence). V lost 0 bases to trimming and J lost 6 bases; unmatched junction nucleotides: 9. CDR3 length equals 16 residues. The DNA for the CDR3 is TGTGCCAGCAGCTTAGCGAACCCCGGACAGGGAGATGGCTACACCTTC. The encoded protein is CASSLANPGQGDGYTF. The whole variable domain, filled in from reference TRBV7-9 and TRBJ1-2, reads DTGVSQNPRHKITKRGQNVTFRCDPISEHNRLYWYRQTLGQGPEFLTYFQNEAQLEKSRLLSDRFSAERPKGSFSTLEIQRTEQGDSAMYLCASSLANPGQGDGYTFGSGTRLTVV.

This CDR3 reads CASSSTGETEAFF. The CDR3 DNA follows: TGTGCCAGCAGTTCGACAGGGGAAACTGAAGCTTTCTTT. This chain joins TRBV6-1 and TRBJ1-1; 8 bases are shared with TRBD1. CDR3 size: 13 residues. Germline V gene data show CDR1 as MNHNS and CDR2 as SASEGT. J lost 5 bases, V lost 5 bases, and 4 bases had no gene match.

This sequence joins TRBV6-4 and TRBJ2-6, with TRBD2 matching over 10 bases. Germline CDR1 is MRHNA and CDR2 is SNTAGT. This CDR3 region has 16 residues. The V segment lost 8 bases and the J segment 2 bases; nucleotides outside the gene matches: 6. Here the CDR3 reads CASGSTSGTGANVLTF. CDR3 in DNA: TGTGCCAGCGGGTCTACTAGCGGGACTGGGGCCAACGTCCTGACTTTC.

The chain recombines TRBV7-3 with TRBJ2-3; 11 nucleotides agree with TRBD2. With V trimmed by 6 bases and J by 1 base, 6 bases remained unmatched. The CDR3 extends over 16 amino acids. Germline CDR1 is SGHTA and CDR2 is FQGTGA. The CDR3 sequence: CASRGGTSGRTDTQYF. CDR3 sequence (DNA): TGTGCCAGCAGAGGCGGGACTAGCGGTCGCACAGATACGCAGTATTTT.

The chain combines TRBV5-1 with TRBJ2-3; D possibly corresponds to TRBD1 (5 bases). With 3 bases removed from V and 3 bases from J, the gap between germline ends came to 14 bases. The CDR3 runs to 15 residues. Germline lookup yields CDR1 SGHRS and CDR2 YFSETQ. The CDR3 loop is CASSSAGMMTDTQYF. As DNA, the CDR3 is TGCGCCAGCAGCTCGGCAGGGATGATGACAGATACGCAGTATTTT.

The chain joins TRBV5-6 to TRBJ1-1, with D unclear. Trimming removed 2 bases from V and 3 bases from J, with 8 bases in between. Looked up from germline, CDR1 is SGHDT and CDR2 is YYEEEE. CDR3 length equals 13 residues. The CDR3 bases are TGTGCCAGCAGCTTAACAGCTTACACTGAAGCTTTCTTT. This encodes CASSLTAYTEAFF. The complete variable domain, with remaining parts taken from reference TRBV5-6 and TRBJ1-1, reads DAGVTQSPTHLIKTRGQQVTLRCSPKSGHDTVSWYQQALGQGPQFIFQYYEEEERQRGNFPDRFSGHQFPNYSSELNVNALLLGDSALYLCASSLTAYTEAFFGQGTRLTVV.

CDR3 in amino acids: CASSLSGRTYNEQFF. As DNA, the CDR3 is TGTGCCAGCAGCTTAAGCGGGAGAACCTACAATGAGCAGTTCTTC. The chain employs TRBV11-2 and TRBJ2-1; the match to TRBD2 covers 8 bases. Germline V CDR1 and CDR2: SGHAT, FQNNGV. This CDR3 has 15 amino acids. V gave up 2 bases and J gave up 2 bases; unmatched junction bases: 2.